The 16 T cell receptor beta chains below were found in one sample sequenced in a study of T cell repertoires in cytomegalovirus infection. A single record per CDR3 protein comes from TCRdb applying MiXCR to the reads. The data hold around 710,000 distinct CDR3 sequences, with roughly 28% observed a single time. No antigen is known for these receptors. The sequencing used cultured CD8+ T cells from PBMCs, collected from culture after CMV antigen stimulation. The receptors were sampled from a human donor in good health (CMV status not recorded). Some clones in this sample may be carry-over from other donors' samples.

The chain joins TRBV9 to TRBJ1-1, with no clear D. The CDR3 contains 13 residues. Trimming took off 4 bases at V and 0 bases at J, with 7 bases between the two ends. Germline V gene lookup returns CDR1 SGDLS and CDR2 YYNGEE. The CDR3 loop reads CASSSVVNTEAFF. Written as DNA, the CDR3 is TGTGCCAGCAGCTCCGTCGTGAACACTGAAGCTTTCTTT.

The chain links TRBV18 to TRBJ1-4, with unresolved D. The CDR3 totals 12 residues. In germline, CDR1 is KGHSH, CDR2 LQKENI. Trimming stripped 3 bases from V and 7 bases from J, with 6 bases between. For the CDR3, the DNA is TGTGCCAGCTCACCTCATTTTGAAAAACTGTTTTTT. It specifies CASSPHFEKLFF.

In this sample, this clonotype turned up a few times. The gene calls are TRBV6-2 or TRBV6-3 and TRBJ2-1; 11 bases are a match to TRBD2. CDR1 MNHEY and CDR2 SVGEGT come from the germline V gene. CDR3 length equals 15 residues. V lost 6 bases, J lost 6 bases, and 7 bases stayed unmatched. CDR3 DNA: TGTGCCAGCAGCCCAACTAGCGGGGGACTCAATGAGCAGTTCTTC. Translated, it gives CASSPTSGGLNEQFF.

This clonotype occurred a few times. The rearrangement joins TRBV7-9 to TRBJ2-5, with 9 bases lining up with TRBD2. Germline values: CDR1 SEHNR, CDR2 FQNEAQ (reference sequence). The CDR3 extends over 17 amino acids. V shed 3 bases and J 0 bases; nucleotides not matched to a gene: 8. The CDR3, as DNA: TGTGCCAGCAGCTTTGAACTAGCGGGCGCAAACCAAGAGACCCAGTACTTC. This encodes CASSFELAGANQETQYF.

This clonotype has only a few counts. The rearrangement joins TRBV15 to TRBJ1-1; no clear D gene. The CDR3 totals 14 residues. Deletions cut 2 bases from V and 0 bases from J, with 7 bases between. CDR1 LNHNV and CDR2 YYDKDF come from the germline V gene (reference sequence). CDR3 coding DNA: TGTGCCACCAGCAGAAGGTCGTTGAACACTGAAGCTTTCTTT. It is translated as CATSRRSLNTEAFF. The entire variable domain, with the rest obtained from reference TRBV15 and TRBJ1-1, is as follows: DAMVIQNPRYQVTQFGKPVTLSCSQTLNHNVMYWYQQKSSQAPKLLFHYYDKDFNNEADTPDNFQSRRPNTSFCFLDIRSPGLGDTAMYLCATSRRSLNTEAFFGQGTRLTVV.

The rearrangement joins TRBV27 to TRBJ1-5; D not certain. CDR3 length: 15 amino acids. Germline-derived CDR1 and CDR2 are MNHEY and SMNVEV (reference sequence). The V end lost 2 bases, the J end lost 0 bases, and 8 bases lay between the germline ends. CDR3 protein: CASSLDGDSNQPQHF. The CDR3 DNA sequence: TGTGCCAGCAGTTTAGACGGAGATAGCAATCAGCCCCAGCATTTT.

This clonotype has ten or more counts. The chain is built from TRBV7-6 and TRBJ2-3; 8 bases fit TRBD2. The CDR3 is made up of 16 amino acids. Germline assignment: CDR1 SGHVS and CDR2 FNYEAQ. V lost 6 bases to trimming and J lost 0 bases; unmatched junction nucleotides: 8. CDR3 protein: CASRGLGPPSTDTQYF. The CDR3 nucleotides are TGTGCCAGCAGGGGACTAGGGCCCCCTAGCACAGATACGCAGTATTTT.

The gene calls are TRBV6-5 and TRBJ2-1; 7 bases align to TRBD2. Germline assignment: CDR1 MNHEY and CDR2 SVGAGI. Trimming at V came to 2 bases and at J to 10 bases, leaving 5 bases not matched to a gene. This CDR3 is built from 13 residues. The chain's CDR3 is CASSYEGGGEQFF. The CDR3 coding sequence is TGTGCCAGCAGTTACGAGGGCGGGGGAGAGCAGTTCTTC.

There are a few counts of this clonotype. The chain has TRBV7-9 and TRBJ2-2, with D possibly TRBD2 on 5 matching bases. Germline V lookup: CDR1 SEHNR, CDR2 FQNEAQ (reference sequence). CDR3 length: 16 amino acids. V was clipped by 3 bases and J by 2 bases, with 13 bases between them. This CDR3 is CASSFRADLNTGELFF. The CDR3 DNA follows: TGTGCCAGCAGCTTCCGAGCGGATCTTAACACCGGGGAGCTGTTTTTT. Full variable domain (outside the CDR3, taken from reference TRBV7-9 and TRBJ2-2): DTGVSQNPRHKITKRGQNVTFRCDPISEHNRLYWYRQTLGQGPEFLTYFQNEAQLEKSRLLSDRFSAERPKGSFSTLEIQRTEQGDSAMYLCASSFRADLNTGELFFGEGSRLTVL.

The chain combines TRBV11-2 with TRBJ2-7, with D unresolved. The CDR3 consists of 15 residues. Trimming left V 5 bases short and J 3 bases short, with 17 bases between. Germline V gene data show CDR1 as SGHAT and CDR2 as FQNNGV. The CDR3 sequence is CASSPTAVQLYEQYV. DNA of the CDR3: TGTGCCAGCAGCCCAACGGCCGTACAGCTCTACGAGCAGTACGTC.

This clonotype has a handful of counts. The V gene is TRBV27, the J gene TRBJ2-1; D perhaps matches TRBD2 (5 bases). Germline V gives CDR1 MNHEY, CDR2 SMNVEV (reference sequence). The CDR3 is 14 amino acids. V lost 6 bases and J lost 6, with 15 bases in between. The CDR3 nucleotides read TGTGCCAGCAGCCTGGACTCCAGCCTCAATGAGCAGTTCTTC. It yields the protein CASSLDSSLNEQFF.

The chain recombines TRBV24-1 with TRBJ2-1; 10 bases match TRBD2. Looked up from germline, CDR1 is KGHDR and CDR2 is SFDVKD. The V and J ends lost 4 bases and 14 bases, in that order; junction bases with no gene match: 16. This CDR3 is built from 16 residues. DNA of the CDR3: TGTGCCACCAGTGACGCAATTATCCCCTCTAGCGGGGGCAAGTTCTTC. As protein: CATSDAIIPSSGGKFF.

The chain is built from TRBV7-2 and TRBJ2-1, with D hard to call. The CDR3 covers 15 residues. Germline CDR1 and CDR2: SGHTA and FQGNSA. The germline V and J ends were trimmed by 0 bases and 4 bases, with 10 bases remaining between them. The DNA of the CDR3 is TGTGCCAGCAGCTTAGCGTCTCTAATTTACAATGAGCAGTTCTTC. Its translation is CASSLASLIYNEQFF. Drawing the rest from reference TRBV7-2 and TRBJ2-1, the complete variable domain is GAGVSQSPSNKVTEKGKDVELRCDPISGHTALYWYRQSLGQGLEFLIYFQGNSAPDKSGLPSDRFSAERTGGSVSTLTIQRTQQEDSAVYLCASSLASLIYNEQFFGPGTRLTVL.

The CDR3 is CASSLWGTYEQYV. In nucleotides, the CDR3 is TGTGCCAGCAGCTTGTGGGGCACCTACGAGCAGTACGTC. The chain joins TRBV5-5 to TRBJ2-7, with a possible D match to TRBD1 (5 bases). The ends were cut back, 1 base at V and 2 bases at J, with 7 bases in the middle. This CDR3 comprises 13 residues. Germline CDR1 SGHKS, CDR2 YYEKEE (reference sequence).

This clonotype has a handful of counts. This sequence joins TRBV7-6 and TRBJ2-2, with TRBD1 matching over 8 bases. The CDR3 is 17 residues long. Germline V gene data show CDR1 as SGHVS and CDR2 as FNYEAQ. After removal of 1 base from V and 3 bases from J, the junction contained 7 bases not matched to a gene. The CDR3 DNA is TGTGCCAGCAGCTTAGTAGAGACAGGGGTCTACACCGGGGAGCTGTTTTTT. Protein: CASSLVETGVYTGELFF. Full variable domain (missing parts from reference TRBV7-6 and TRBJ2-2): GAGVSQSPRYKVTKRGQDVALRCDPISGHVSLYWYRQALGQGPEFLTYFNYEAQQDKSGLPNDRFSAERPEGSISTLTIQRTEQRDSAMYRCASSLVETGVYTGELFFGEGSRLTVL.

V gene TRBV7-2 combines with J gene TRBJ1-2; TRBD1 agrees at 11 bases. The length of the CDR3 is 17 residues. CDR1 is SGHTA and CDR2 is FQGNSA in the germline V gene. V was clipped by 5 bases and J by 3 bases; unmatched bases: 11. The CDR3 spells CASSPSGTGGEYYGYTF. As DNA, the CDR3 is TGTGCCAGCAGCCCATCCGGGACAGGGGGGGAGTACTATGGCTACACCTTC.